The 25 T cell receptor beta chains below were found in one sample sequenced in a study of CD8 T cells in ankylosing spondylitis. Each CDR3 protein gets one entry after TCRdb re-called the 5' RACE reads with MiXCR. This table holds more than 300,000 distinct CDR3 sequences, roughly 12% found once. Specimen: blood, either unsorted or a sorted T cell fraction (not recorded which). Source of these receptors: a female donor with ankylosing spondylitis or in good health (not recorded which).

Many counts were recorded for this clonotype. This sequence joins TRBV7-7 and TRBJ2-3; no clear D. V shed 2 bases and J shed 6 bases, with 15 bases lying between them. The CDR3 spans 15 residues. CDR1 is SSHAT, CDR2 FNYEAQ, per germline (reference sequence). The CDR3 DNA follows: TGTGCCAGCAGCTTATCTACGGTCGGCGGCGATACGCAGTATTTT. Amino acids: CASSLSTVGGDTQYF.

This chain links TRBV2 with TRBJ1-4; possible D gene TRBD1, 5 bases. The CDR3 runs to 14 residues. Germline V gene lookup returns CDR1 SNHLY and CDR2 FYNNEI. V was trimmed by 5 bases and J by 6 bases, leaving 13 bases between them. The CDR3 here is CASSQGRRDEKLFF. The DNA for the CDR3 is TGTGCCAGCAGTCAGGGCAGGAGGGATGAAAAACTGTTTTTT.

The rearrangement joins TRBV27 to TRBJ2-7, with 7 bases fitting TRBD1. The CDR3 has 19 amino acids. Germline V gene sequence: CDR1 MNHEY, CDR2 SMNVEV (reference sequence). V gave up 3 bases and J gave up 0 bases; unmatched junction bases: 17. As DNA, the CDR3 is TGTGCCAGCAGTTTCATAAGTCCTCCGACAGGGAACCACTCCTACGAGCAGTACTTC. It is translated as CASSFISPPTGNHSYEQYF.

This clonotype was counted many times. This sequence joins TRBV12-3 or TRBV12-4 and TRBJ2-5, with 7 bases aligning to TRBD1. This CDR3 region has 16 residues. V shed 5 bases, J shed 1 base, and the junction held 10 bases outside the gene matches. CDR3 amino acids: CASSRNTGVGQETQYF. DNA of the CDR3: TGTGCCAGCAGTCGAAACACAGGGGTAGGCCAAGAGACCCAGTACTTC.

This clonotype was observed at least ten times. The chain combines TRBV7-8 with TRBJ2-1, with 9 bases that match TRBD2. Germline CDR1 and CDR2: SGHVS and FQNEAQ. J gave up 7 bases and V 2 bases, and 9 bases lay outside the gene matches. The CDR3 has 16 residues. CDR3 amino acids: CASSLRTGLATNEQFF. CDR3 nucleotides: TGTGCCAGCAGCTTACGAACGGGACTAGCTACTAATGAGCAGTTCTTC.

In this sample, this clonotype is large (0.1 to 1%). The rearrangement uses TRBV28 and TRBJ2-5; D may be TRBD1 or TRBD2 (5 bases each). There are 15 residues in the CDR3. CDR1 and CDR2 from the germline V gene are MDHEN and SYDVKM. V shed 4 bases and J shed 2 bases, with 14 bases lying between them. Here the CDR3 reads CASSSPEGLQETQYF. The CDR3 DNA reads TGTGCCAGCAGTTCCCCCGAGGGGCTTCAAGAGACCCAGTACTTC.

There are many counts of this clonotype. The chain has TRBV3-1 and TRBJ1-1; 8 nucleotides match TRBD1. J gave up 8 bases and V 3 bases, and 2 bases lay outside the gene matches. CDR1 LGHDT and CDR2 YNNKEL come from the germline V gene (reference sequence). This CDR3 region has 12 residues. CDR3 nucleotides: TGTGCCAGCAGCCACGGGACAGGAGAAGCTTTCTTT. Its translation is CASSHGTGEAFF.

V and J are TRBV3-1 and TRBJ1-5, with D perhaps matching TRBD1 (5 bases). The CDR3 has 16 residues. Looked up from germline, CDR1 is LGHDT and CDR2 is YNNKEL (reference sequence). V was pared by 3 bases and J by 6 bases, with 18 bases between. DNA of the CDR3: TGTGCCAGCAGCCAGGACAATCAGGGCCTTGGTCAGCCCCAGCATTTT. Protein sequence: CASSQDNQGLGQPQHF.

This clonotype was observed many times. This sequence joins TRBV29-1 and TRBJ2-5; 7 nucleotides align to TRBD1. This CDR3 is 14 amino acids long. Germline CDR1 reads SQVTM; CDR2 reads ANQGSEA. Trimming removed 2 bases from V and 4 bases from J; junction bases left unmatched: 7. DNA of the CDR3: TGCAGCGTTGAATCGCACAGGGGCCGAGAGACCCAGTACTTC. This encodes CSVESHRGRETQYF.

This clonotype has ten or more counts. The chain links TRBV29-1 to TRBJ1-2, with 9 nucleotides matching TRBD1. The length of the CDR3 is 14 residues. Germline V gene data show CDR1 as SQVTM and CDR2 as ANQGSEA. The V gene end was trimmed by 6 bases and the J gene end by 4 bases; junction bases not matched to a gene: 9. CDR3 region: CSVDRDRVLYGYTF. The CDR3 DNA sequence: TGCAGCGTAGACCGGGACAGGGTACTCTATGGCTACACCTTC.

This clonotype was found many times. The rearrangement joins TRBV20-1 to TRBJ2-4, with 10 bases identical to TRBD2. After removal of 0 bases from V and 2 bases from J, the junction contained 7 bases not matched to a gene. The CDR3 covers 17 residues. CDR1 DFQATT and CDR2 SNEGSKA come from the germline V gene (reference sequence). The CDR3 loop reads CSARDIQREGPKNIQYF. The CDR3 nucleotides are TGCAGTGCTAGAGATATTCAGCGGGAGGGCCCCAAAAACATTCAGTACTTC.

V usage is TRBV7-8 and J usage is TRBJ2-2, with D tentatively TRBD2 (5 bases). Germline assignment: CDR1 SGHVS and CDR2 FQNEAQ. CDR3 length equals 14 residues. Trimming removed 5 bases from V and 6 bases from J, with 13 bases in between. CDR3 protein: CASSPLDSAGELFF. The CDR3 coding sequence is TGTGCCAGCAGCCCACTAGATTCCGCCGGGGAGCTGTTTTTT.

Details on this clonotype: This clone may be a read error of a much larger clone one base away. This sequence joins TRBV29-1 and TRBJ1-5; 7 nucleotides agree with TRBD1. Germline CDR1 SQVTM, CDR2 ANQGSEA. The length of the CDR3 is 15 residues. V shed 6 bases and J 6 bases; nucleotides not matched to a gene: 14. CDR3 loop: CSVSTGAGGIQPQHF. The CDR3 DNA is TGCAGCGTGTCCACAGGGGCCGGGGGGATTCAGCCCCAGCATTTT.

This clonotype was seen at least ten times. The gene calls are TRBV5-1 and TRBJ1-2; TRBD1 matches 8 bases. V lost 0 bases and J lost 2; bases outside the gene matches: 3. Germline loops: CDR1 SGHRS, CDR2 YFSETQ. The CDR3 is 15 residues long. CDR3 nucleotide sequence: TGCGCCAGCAGCTTGGCCGGGACAGGAAACTATGGCTACACCTTC. It codes for CASSLAGTGNYGYTF.

This clonotype was seen ten or more times. The chain recombines TRBV12-3 or TRBV12-4 with TRBJ2-7; D assignment may be TRBD1 or TRBD2 (6 bases each). This CDR3 spans 14 amino acids. Trimming cost V 1 base and J 3 bases, with 10 bases left between them. The CDR3 spells CASSLGGGFYEQYF. The CDR3 coding sequence is TGTGCCAGCAGTTTAGGAGGGGGGTTCTACGAGCAGTACTTC.

On this clonotype itself: This clone may be a read error of a much larger clone one base away. The V call is TRBV5-1, the J call TRBJ1-2, with D possibly TRBD1 on 6 matching bases. Per the germline V gene, CDR1 is SGHRS and CDR2 is YFSETQ. The CDR3 extends over 15 amino acids. The CDR3 bases are TGCGCCAGCAGCTTGCCAGGGGCAGATAACTATTGCTACACCTTC. This translates into CASSLPGADNYCYTF.

This clonotype has at least ten counts. The rearrangement uses TRBV7-2 and TRBJ1-1; D call uncertain. Trimming took off 7 bases at V and 1 base at J, with 10 bases between the two ends. The CDR3 consists of 13 residues. The V gene's germline CDR1 is SGHTA and CDR2 FQGNSA. This chain's CDR3 is CASKLNQNTEAFF. The CDR3 nucleotides read TGTGCCAGCAAGCTTAACCAGAACACTGAAGCTTTCTTT.

The rearrangement joins TRBV4-3 to TRBJ2-1; tentatively, D is TRBD1 or TRBD2 (5 bases each). The V end lost 2 bases, the J end lost 6 bases, and 8 bases lay between the germline ends. Germline CDR1 reads LGHNA; CDR2 reads YSLEER. CDR3 length: 13 residues. The CDR3 region is CASSQKGTNEQFF. The CDR3 region has the DNA TGCGCCAGCAGCCAAAAAGGGACCAATGAGCAGTTCTTC.

The chain is built from TRBV15 and TRBJ2-5; 7 positions match TRBD2. Trimming took 8 bases from V and 4 from J; bases not matched to a gene: 4. The CDR3 runs to 12 residues. Germline CDR1 reads LNHNV; CDR2 reads YYDKDF (reference sequence). CDR3 sequence (DNA): TGTGCCACCGCGGCGGGGGTAGAGACCCAGTACTTC. This translates into CATAAGVETQYF. The variable domain in full, with the rest retrieved from reference TRBV15 and TRBJ2-5, is DAMVIQNPRYQVTQFGKPVTLSCSQTLNHNVMYWYQQKSSQAPKLLFHYYDKDFNNEADTPDNFQSRRPNTSFCFLDIRSPGLGDTAMYLCATAAGVETQYFGPGTRLLVL.

As to this clonotype: At one of its ends the junction is not consistent with the germline gene, which may arise from a read error. This sequence joins TRBV14 and TRBJ2-1, with 10 bases that match TRBD2. The CDR3 runs 16 residues. The germline CDR1 and CDR2 sequences are SGHDN and FVKESK. The CDR3 DNA is TGTGCCAGCAGCCATCTAGCGGGGGCGCGAGACAATGAGCTGTTCTTC. Translating gives CASSHLAGARDNELFF.

This clonotype was seen at least ten times. The chain links TRBV29-1 to TRBJ1-2; TRBD1 might be the D (5 bases). In germline, CDR1 is SQVTM, CDR2 ANQGSEA. The CDR3 has 13 amino acids. Trimming pared 1 base from V and 6 bases from J, leaving 12 bases between. The CDR3, as DNA: TGCAGCGTTGAAGGGGTGTCAGGGAATGGCTACACCTTC. Amino acids: CSVEGVSGNGYTF.

Ten or more counts support this clonotype. This chain uses TRBV20-1 with TRBJ2-3; 11 bases match TRBD2. The V gene's germline CDR1 is DFQATT and CDR2 SNEGSKA (reference sequence). This CDR3 has 16 residues. Losses at the gene ends were 2 bases for V and 0 bases for J; bases not matched to a gene: 4. The CDR3 loop is CSARKGTSGSTDTQYF. CDR3 sequence (DNA): TGCAGTGCTAGAAAGGGGACTAGCGGTAGCACAGATACGCAGTATTTT.

This clonotype showed up many times. The chain recombines TRBV10-3 with TRBJ1-5; D may be TRBD1 (5 bases). Germline values: CDR1 ENHRY, CDR2 SYGVKD. The CDR3 spans 13 residues. V dropped 9 bases and J dropped 7 bases, with 16 bases sitting between them. CDR3 sequence: CAISPGGYQPQHF. Here the CDR3 DNA reads TGTGCCATTTCCCCGGGGGGGTACCAGCCCCAGCATTTT.

This clonotype was observed many times. The chain joins TRBV7-2 to TRBJ2-7, with TRBD1 matching over 7 bases. The CDR3 loop spans 14 amino acids. V lost 1 base and J lost 6; bases outside the gene matches: 6. CDR1 and CDR2 (germline): SGHTA, FQGNSA. DNA for the CDR3: TGTGCCAGCAGCTTAGTACAGGGACAGTCCGAGCAGTACTTC. Residues: CASSLVQGQSEQYF. Full variable domain (outside the CDR3, taken from reference TRBV7-2 and TRBJ2-7): GAGVSQSPSNKVTEKGKDVELRCDPISGHTALYWYRQSLGQGLEFLIYFQGNSAPDKSGLPSDRFSAERTGGSVSTLTIQRTQQEDSAVYLCASSLVQGQSEQYFGPGTRLTVT.

This clonotype was seen a single time. A much larger clone lies one base from this, so it may be a read error. The chain uses TRBV27 and TRBJ2-7; D is perhaps TRBD1 (5 bases). This CDR3 spans 14 amino acids. Germline CDR1 MNHEY, CDR2 SMNVEV (reference sequence). The V end lost 6 bases, the J end lost 5 bases, and 17 bases lay between the germline ends. CDR3 loop: CASRLWATGHEQYF. The DNA for the CDR3 is TGTGCCAGCAGACTCTGGGCCACAGGCCACGAGCAGTACTTC.